Listed below are T cell receptor beta chains from one sample, sequenced in a study of identical twins. TCRdb reprocessed the 5' RACE reads via MiXCR and lists one record per CDR3 protein. The top ten clones hold 3% to 4% of a sample with 200,000 to 250,000 distinct CDR3 sequences, roughly 7% of them seen once. These data were likewise used in another study, on yellow fever vaccine responses in identical twins.

Sequencing was performed on memory (CD45RO+) T cells sorted from blood. These receptors were obtained from a woman between 18 and 30 years old in good health. Each CDR3 is given with its conserved first and last residue. D genes are given only for firm matches. Clone size, where shown, is once, few, many, or a class for clones that have expanded.

D gene | clone size | J gene | V gene | CDR3 protein | CDR3 DNA
TRBD1 | few | TRBJ2-3 | TRBV4-1 | CASSRPRPTGGYTQYF | TGCGCCAGCAGCCGTCCCCGCCCGACAGGGGGCTATACGCAGTATTTT
NA | NA | TRBJ2-3 | TRBV6-4 | CASSDSSKATDTQYF | TGTGCCAGCAGTGACTCGTCCAAGGCCACAGATACGCAGTATTTT
NA | many | TRBJ1-5 | TRBV7-2 | CASSLTLSQPQHF | TGTGCCAGCAGCTTAACATTGTCTCAGCCCCAGCATTTT
NA | many | TRBJ1-5 | TRBV3-1 | CASSQGGGHQPQHF | TGTGCCAGCAGCCAGGGAGGGGGGCATCAGCCCCAGCATTTT
NA | many | TRBJ1-1 | TRBV12-3/TRBV12-4 | CASSRTPEAFF | TGTGCCAGCAGCCGCACACCTGAAGCTTTCTTT
NA | few | TRBJ2-1 | TRBV27 | CASSPLLLYEQFF | TGTGCCAGCAGCCCCCTTTTATTGTATGAGCAGTTCTTC
TRBD1 | few | TRBJ2-2 | TRBV5-1 | CASSPVGQGGTGELFF | TGCGCCAGCAGCCCCGTTGGACAGGGTGGAACCGGGGAGCTGTTTTTT
TRBD2 | NA | TRBJ2-5 | TRBV20-1 | CCARDPGLAGRGETQYF | TGCTGTGCTAGAGATCCGGGACTAGCTGGGAGAGGAGAGACCCAGTACTTC
NA | NA | TRBJ2-5 | TRBV2 | CASLLAVQETQYF | TGTGCCAGCCTATTAGCGGTCCAAGAGACCCAGTACTTC
NA | many | TRBJ2-7 | TRBV20-1 | CSARDGDSYEQYF | TGCAGTGCCCGGGACGGGGACTCCTACGAGCAGTACTTC
NA | many | TRBJ2-1 | TRBV5-1 | CASSFRLQPIEQFF | TGCGCCAGCAGCTTCCGACTCCAACCCATTGAGCAGTTCTTC
TRBD2 | NA | TRBJ2-5 | TRBV28 | CASSFPALAGGKETQYF | TGTGCCAGCAGTTTTCCCGCCCTAGCGGGGGGGAAAGAGACCCAGTACTTC